This T cell receptor beta chain was sequenced during a study of CD8 T cells in Susac syndrome. This clonotype has a handful of counts. Its target is not known. This CDR3 is 12 amino acids long. Trimming took off 1 base at V and 1 base at J, with 0 bases between the two ends. The germline V gene has CDR1 SGHDT and CDR2 YYEEEE. CD8+ and CD4+ blood T cells underwent TCR beta sequencing. Whole-study findings and limits: The study recognized that its TCR sequencing and HLA analysis covered a relatively small number of individuals.

When the RNA was reverse transcribed, random hexamers were used with an input of roughly 0.45 to 1 ug. Using its own MiXCR run on the immunoSEQ multiplex PCR reads, TCRdb lists one record per CDR3 protein. Among under 200,000 distinct CDR3 sequences listed, around 94% were seen once. This receptor was identified in a human donor with Susac syndrome. This chain joins TRBV5-6 and TRBJ1-5; D is unclear. The source material was CD4+ T cells from PBMCs. CDR3 nucleotide sequence: TGTGCCAGCAGCTTGAGCAATCAGCCCCAGCATTTT. Translating it yields CASSLSNQPQHF.